A single sample is the source of the 8 T cell receptor beta chains below, sequenced in a study of blood T cell repertoires in COVID-19. TCRdb's copy holds only in-frame clones and misses some; the assay was immunoSEQ multiplex PCR. Of around 45,000 clones in the sample, 86% are singletons; the top ten hold 15% to 20%. The sequenced material came from peripheral blood. Source of these receptors: a man between 60 and 70 years old with active or convalescent COVID-19.

The chain joins TRBV28 to TRBJ2-7; 8 bases are a match to TRBD1. This CDR3 has 14 residues. The germline V gene has CDR1 MDHEN and CDR2 SYDVKM. V dropped 6 bases and J dropped 2; count of bases not matched to a gene: 6. CDR3 sequence reads: CASRKRDRTYEQYF. CDR3 sequence (DNA): TGTGCCAGCAGGAAAAGGGACAGGACCTACGAGCAGTACTTC.

This clone was recorded a few times. The J gene is TRBJ1-3, the V gene TRBV28; a weak D match, TRBD1 (5 bases). Germline CDR1 and CDR2: MDHEN and SYDVKM. V lost 10 bases and J 2 bases, leaving 15 bases between the germline ends. This CDR3 spans 14 amino acids. In DNA, the CDR3 is TGTGCCACGGTCGGGGGATTAGCTGGAAACACCATATATTTT. Translating gives CATVGGLAGNTIYF.

A word on this clone: At one end, the junction sequence differs from germline, possibly due to a read error. Other DNA sequences from this sample encode an identical CDR3 as well. V is TRBV23-1 and J is TRBJ1-5; D perhaps matches TRBD1 (5 bases). TRBV23-1 is an ORF, and what it does is uncertain. The CDR3 length is 18 residues. The CDR3 DNA follows: TGCGCCAGCAGCCACACCCCAACCGGGACTGCTGTGGGTCAGCCCCAACATTTT. It is translated as CASSHTPTGTAVGQPQHF.

The V gene is TRBV9, the J gene TRBJ1-1; 11 bases align to TRBD1. Germline V lookup: CDR1 SGDLS, CDR2 YYNGEE. With V trimmed by 5 bases and J by 1 base, 4 bases remained unmatched. This CDR3 spans 15 amino acids. CDR3 nucleotides: TGTGCCAGCAGACCAGGACAGGGGGCGAACACTGAAGCTTTCTTT. This codes for CASRPGQGANTEAFF.

The chain joins TRBV6-5 to TRBJ2-1; 11 bases line up with TRBD2. Germline V lookup: CDR1 MNHEY, CDR2 SVGAGI. CDR3 size: 15 residues. The V gene end was trimmed by 7 bases and the J gene end by 3 bases; junction bases not matched to a gene: 5. The DNA for the CDR3 is TGTGCCAGCACCCTGACTAGCGGGGTCTACAATGAGCAGTTCTTC. Translated: CASTLTSGVYNEQFF.

V is TRBV5-3 and J is TRBJ1-5; D gene unclear. TRBV5-3 is annotated as an ORF whose role is uncertain. V lost 0 bases, J lost 11 bases, and 21 bases lay in between. This CDR3 comprises 16 residues. The CDR3 sequence is CARSLVTAALTGSQHF. CDR3 sequence (DNA): TGTGCCAGAAGCTTGGTAACAGCGGCCCTGACGGGGTCCCAGCATTTT.

This chain joins TRBV12-3 or TRBV12-4 and TRBJ1-1; D uncertain. The CDR3 covers 12 residues. Trimming took off 7 bases at V and 5 bases at J, with 11 bases between the two ends. The CDR3 protein is CASTPVGTEAFF. As DNA, the CDR3 is TGTGCCAGCACCCCGGTCGGGACTGAAGCTTTCTTT.

The chain uses TRBV9 and TRBJ1-3; D may be TRBD1 (5 bases). CDR1 is SGDLS, CDR2 YYNGEE, per germline. Deletions cut 3 bases from V and 1 base from J, with 14 bases between. CDR3 length equals 16 residues. The CDR3 DNA is TGTGCCAGCAGCGCGTGGGGCAGAGGTTCTGGAAACACCATATATTTT. Translating it yields CASSAWGRGSGNTIYF.